Following are 24 T cell receptor beta chains from one sample sequenced in a study of beta chain features in type 1 diabetes. Overall study findings and caveats: In all four CD4+ subsets, TCRB CDR3 length was significantly, moderately reduced in type 1 diabetes.

Their specific antigens are unknown. The study reverse transcribed the entire isolated RNA, so it sequenced expressed TCRB transcripts. The repertoire was sequenced with immunoSEQ multiplex PCR; TCRdb's copy has only in-frame clones and lacks some. The sample contains more than 200,000 clones, roughly 17% of which appear only once. Sequencing was performed on naive CD4+ T cells from blood. These receptors were taken from a man in his thirties or forties with type 1 diabetes.

This chain connects TRBV29-1 to TRBJ2-7; the D gene is possibly TRBD1 (6 bases). CDR3 size: 13 residues. Per the germline V gene, CDR1 is SQVTM and CDR2 is ANQGSEA. V was shortened by 5 bases and J by 0 bases, with 11 bases between the two germline ends. The CDR3 DNA is TGCAGCGTTTCCCAGGGGAGCTCCTACGAGCAGTACTTC. It translates to CSVSQGSSYEQYF.

The chain couples TRBV6-4 to TRBJ2-1; TRBD2 aligns across 12 bases. V lost 6 bases and J lost 0; bases outside the gene matches: 12. Germline values: CDR1 MRHNA, CDR2 SNTAGT. The CDR3 has 19 amino acids. CDR3 sequence: CASSLAGGALGSSYNEQFF. The CDR3 DNA sequence: TGTGCCAGCAGCCTAGCGGGAGGGGCTTTGGGGAGCTCCTACAATGAGCAGTTCTTC.

The gene calls are TRBV7-3 and TRBJ2-7, with D uncertain. The CDR3 covers 15 residues. V lost 1 base, J lost 5 bases, and 15 bases lay in between. The germline CDR1 and CDR2 sequences are SGHTA and FQGTGA. CDR3 nucleotide sequence: TGTGCCAGCAGCTTAAGCGTTCAAGTGAGAGACGAGCAGTACTTC. Amino acids: CASSLSVQVRDEQYF. The full variable domain, in which reference TRBV7-3 and TRBJ2-7 provide the parts outside the CDR3, is GAGVSQTPSNKVTEKGKYVELRCDPISGHTALYWYRQSLGQGPEFLIYFQGTGAADDSGLPNDRFFAVRPEGSVSTLKIQRTERGDSAVYLCASSLSVQVRDEQYFGPGTRLTVT.

This clone has more than one count but fewer than ten. V and J are TRBV18 and TRBJ2-6; no clear D. Germline V gene sequence: CDR1 KGHSH, CDR2 LQKENI. V lost 6 bases and J lost 1, with 10 bases in between. This CDR3 region has 15 residues. The CDR3 nucleotides read TGTGCCAGCTCCCCCGGGTTTTCTGGGGCCAACGTCCTGACTTTC. Translated, it gives CASSPGFSGANVLTF.

This clone has only a few counts. The chain has TRBV29-1 and TRBJ1-5; D is unclear. The CDR3 loop spans 13 amino acids. The V end lost 7 bases, the J end lost 11 bases, and 21 bases lay between the germline ends. The V gene's germline CDR1 is SQVTM and CDR2 ANQGSEA. The CDR3 here is CSASDATGRTQHF. CDR3 nucleotide sequence: TGCAGCGCATCGGACGCGACGGGTAGGACCCAGCATTTT.

The chain couples TRBV2 to TRBJ2-7, with D unresolved. Per the germline V gene, CDR1 is SNHLY and CDR2 is FYNNEI. CDR3 length equals 12 residues. Deletions cut 5 bases from V and 6 bases from J, with 11 bases between. CDR3 bases: TGTGCCAGCAGTCGACAACGTTTCGAGCAGTACTTC. It translates to CASSRQRFEQYF.

The V gene is TRBV29-1, the J gene TRBJ1-5; maybe TRBD1 (6 bases). V shed 4 bases and J shed 3 bases, with 10 bases lying between them. Looked up from germline, CDR1 is SQVTM and CDR2 is ANQGSEA. The length of the CDR3 is 13 residues. CDR3 sequence reads: CSVGRGANQPQHF. The CDR3 coding sequence is TGCAGCGTTGGGCGGGGGGCCAATCAGCCCCAGCATTTT.

This chain connects TRBV5-1 to TRBJ2-5; D call uncertain. The V gene's germline CDR1 is SGHRS and CDR2 YFSETQ. The CDR3 consists of 15 residues. Trimming shortened V by 3 bases and J by 1 base, and 13 bases separated the two germline ends. The CDR3 here is CASSSSLGSQETQYF. The CDR3 nucleotides are TGCGCCAGCAGCTCCTCTCTCGGCAGCCAAGAGACCCAGTACTTC. Full variable domain (remainder filled in from reference TRBV5-1 and TRBJ2-5): KAGVTQTPRYLIKTRGQQVTLSCSPISGHRSVSWYQQTPGQGLQFLFEYFSETQRNKGNFPGRFSGRQFSNSRSEMNVSTLELGDSALYLCASSSSLGSQETQYFGPGTRLLVL.

V is TRBV2 and J is TRBJ2-1; the D gene is possibly TRBD2 (6 bases). V lost 3 bases and J lost 0, with 6 bases in between. Germline V gene sequence: CDR1 SNHLY, CDR2 FYNNEI. This CDR3 is built from 14 residues. The CDR3 spells CASSDGSSYNEQFF. CDR3 DNA: TGTGCCAGCAGTGACGGGAGCTCCTACAATGAGCAGTTCTTC.

This clone was counted between two and nine times. V and J are TRBV4-1 and TRBJ2-3, with a tentative D call TRBD2 (5 bases). Germline V CDR1 and CDR2: MGHRA, YSYEKL. The V and J ends lost 1 base and 1 base respectively, with 12 bases between them. The CDR3 spans 16 residues. The CDR3 region is CASSQVDGGRTDTQYF. The CDR3, as DNA: TGCGCCAGCAGCCAAGTCGACGGAGGCCGCACAGATACGCAGTATTTT.

The chain carries TRBV10-3 and TRBJ2-7; 7 nucleotides line up with TRBD1. V lost 6 bases to trimming and J lost 2 bases; unmatched junction nucleotides: 10. Germline V CDR1 and CDR2: ENHRY, SYGVKD. This CDR3 region has 15 residues. The CDR3 DNA reads TGTGCCATCAGCCTCGACAGGGCAAGAGCCTACGAGCAGTACTTC. It encodes CAISLDRARAYEQYF.

This rearrangement joins TRBV7-9 to TRBJ2-6; 9 nucleotides align to TRBD1. The germline gives CDR1 SEHNR, CDR2 FQNEAQ (reference sequence). The trim removed 7 bases at V and 0 bases at J, leaving 10 bases unmatched. This CDR3 is 18 amino acids long. The DNA of the CDR3 is TGTGCCAGCAACCCACCCGGGACAGGGACCTCTGGGGCCAACGTCCTGACTTTC. It yields the protein CASNPPGTGTSGANVLTF.

The chain employs TRBV27 and TRBJ1-1, with a possible D match to TRBD1 (6 bases). This CDR3 is built from 13 residues. CDR1 is MNHEY, CDR2 SMNVEV, per germline (reference sequence). V lost 4 bases to trimming and J lost 7 bases, with 13 bases between them. CDR3 loop: CASSSLRGSEAFF. CDR3 DNA: TGTGCCAGCAGTTCCTTGAGGGGGAGTGAAGCTTTCTTT.

This clone was counted only a few times. The J gene is TRBJ1-1, the V gene TRBV7-2; D is possibly TRBD1 (5 bases). V shed 1 base and J shed 1 base, with 7 bases lying between them. The CDR3 consists of 14 residues. Germline V lookup: CDR1 SGHTA, CDR2 FQGNSA. CDR3 sequence reads: CASSLGQSNTEAFF. The CDR3 DNA reads as TGTGCCAGCAGCTTAGGACAGTCGAACACTGAAGCTTTCTTT. The full variable domain, completed using reference TRBV7-2 and TRBJ1-1, is GAGVSQSPSNKVTEKGKDVELRCDPISGHTALYWYRQSLGQGLEFLIYFQGNSAPDKSGLPSDRFSAERTGGSVSTLTIQRTQQEDSAVYLCASSLGQSNTEAFFGQGTRLTVV.

The chain recombines TRBV9 with TRBJ2-3; 8 nucleotides align to TRBD2. The ends lost 2 bases at V and 2 bases at J; junction bases unmatched: 7. Germline values: CDR1 SGDLS, CDR2 YYNGEE. This CDR3 region has 16 residues. CDR3 sequence (DNA): TGTGCCAGCAGCGTCGGTGACGGGAGGGTCACAGATACGCAGTATTTT. Translating gives CASSVGDGRVTDTQYF.

This clone showed up just a few times. The chain carries TRBV28 and TRBJ2-5; weak D call: TRBD2 (6 bases). The CDR3 contains 12 residues. Germline V gives CDR1 MDHEN, CDR2 SYDVKM. Trimming cost V 3 bases and J 14 bases, with 16 bases left between them. The CDR3 nucleotides are TGTGCCAGCAGTTTCCAGCGGGCCACGCCATACTTC. Its protein product is CASSFQRATPYF.

This clone was found a few times. The V and J genes are TRBV28 and TRBJ2-4, with 10 bases lining up with TRBD2. This CDR3 is 18 amino acids long. V lost 5 bases and J lost 3; bases outside the gene matches: 13. The germline gives CDR1 MDHEN, CDR2 SYDVKM. In DNA form, the CDR3 reads TGTGCCAGCAGTCCATTAGCGGGAGGCCTATACGTCAAAAACATTCAGTACTTC. Residues: CASSPLAGGLYVKNIQYF.

Concerning this clone itself: This CDR3 is also generated by other DNA sequences in the sample. The J gene is TRBJ2-3, the V gene TRBV10-3; D remains ambiguous. Trimming left V 5 bases short and J 0 bases short, with 3 bases between. The CDR3 sequence is 12 residues long. Germline V CDR1 and CDR2: ENHRY, SYGVKD. CDR3 loop: CAISPSTDTQYF. CDR3 in DNA: TGTGCCATCAGTCCCAGCACAGATACGCAGTATTTT.

The rearrangement links TRBV30 to TRBJ2-7, with TRBD1 as a possible D gene (6 bases). V lost 4 bases, J lost 4 bases, and 11 bases lay in between. This CDR3 spans 12 amino acids. In germline, CDR1 is GTSNPN, CDR2 SVGIG (reference sequence). The CDR3: CAWKAGAYEQYF. The CDR3 coding sequence is TGTGCCTGGAAGGCAGGGGCGTACGAGCAGTACTTC.

The gene calls are TRBV27 and TRBJ2-7; possibly TRBD2 for D (6 bases). Germline V gene sequence: CDR1 MNHEY, CDR2 SMNVEV (reference sequence). V lost 7 bases and J lost 0, with 16 bases in between. The CDR3 has 15 amino acids. The CDR3, as DNA: TGTGCCAGCAAGGCGGGGCGGATAAGCTCCTACGAGCAGTACTTC. Translation: CASKAGRISSYEQYF.

This clone was counted between two and nine times. The CDR3 spells CASPRHGYTF. DNA of the CDR3: TGTGCCAGCCCGAGACATGGCTACACCTTC. The genes are TRBV2 and TRBJ1-2; D is unresolved. V lost 8 bases and J 6 bases, leaving 7 bases between the germline ends. This CDR3 comprises 10 residues. The germline V gene encodes CDR1 SNHLY and CDR2 FYNNEI.

The chain is built from TRBV13 and TRBJ2-5; 15 positions match TRBD2. Per the germline V gene, CDR1 is PRHDT and CDR2 is FYEKMQ (reference sequence). CDR3 length: 20 residues. The V gene end was trimmed by 2 bases and the J gene end by 5 bases; junction bases not matched to a gene: 15. CDR3 sequence (DNA): TGTGCCAGCAGCTTACGAGGACTAGCGGGAGGGCCTACCCTGGAGGAGACCCAGTACTTC. It specifies CASSLRGLAGGPTLEETQYF.

The chain links TRBV15 to TRBJ2-7; 7 bases line up with TRBD1. CDR3 length: 14 residues. V shed 0 bases and J 4 bases; nucleotides not matched to a gene: 3. CDR1 and CDR2 (germline): LNHNV, YYDKDF (reference sequence). The CDR3 reads CATSREGQIYEQYF. In DNA, the CDR3 is TGTGCCACCAGCAGAGAGGGACAGATATACGAGCAGTACTTC.

This clone was seen a few times. The rearrangement links TRBV30 to TRBJ2-6; D remains ambiguous. The CDR3 spans 12 residues. Germline CDR1 is GTSNPN and CDR2 is SVGIG (reference sequence). With 5 bases removed from V and 4 bases from J, the gap between germline ends came to 6 bases. The CDR3 nucleotides are TGTGCCTGGTCTCAGGGGGCCAACGTCCTGACTTTC. This encodes CAWSQGANVLTF.